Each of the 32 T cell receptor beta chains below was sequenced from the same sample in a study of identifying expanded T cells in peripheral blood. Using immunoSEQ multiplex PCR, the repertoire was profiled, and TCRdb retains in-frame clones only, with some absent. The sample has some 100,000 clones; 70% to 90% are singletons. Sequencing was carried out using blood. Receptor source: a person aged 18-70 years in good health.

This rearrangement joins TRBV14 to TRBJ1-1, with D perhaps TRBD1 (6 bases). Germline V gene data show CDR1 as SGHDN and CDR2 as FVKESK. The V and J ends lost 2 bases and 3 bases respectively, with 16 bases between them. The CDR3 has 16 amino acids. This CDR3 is CASSQREGRGDTEAFF. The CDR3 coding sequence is TGTGCCAGCAGCCAACGGGAGGGAAGGGGGGACACTGAAGCTTTCTTT. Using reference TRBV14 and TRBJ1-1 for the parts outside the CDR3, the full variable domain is EAGVTQFPSHSVIEKGQTVTLRCDPISGHDNLYWYRRVMGKEIKFLLHFVKESKQDESGMPNNRFLAERTGGTYSTLKVQPAELEDSGVYFCASSQREGRGDTEAFFGQGTRLTVV.

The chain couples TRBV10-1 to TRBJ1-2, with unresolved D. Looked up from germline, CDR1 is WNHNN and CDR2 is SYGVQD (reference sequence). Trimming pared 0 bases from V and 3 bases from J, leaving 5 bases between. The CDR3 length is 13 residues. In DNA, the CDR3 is TGCGCCAGCAGTGAGTCGACCTACTATGGCTACACCTTC. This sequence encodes CASSESTYYGYTF.

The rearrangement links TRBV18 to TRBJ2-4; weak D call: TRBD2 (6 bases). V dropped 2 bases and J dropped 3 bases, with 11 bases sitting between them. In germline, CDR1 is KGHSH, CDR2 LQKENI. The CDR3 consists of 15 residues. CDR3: CASSPGRYGKNIQYF. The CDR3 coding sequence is TGTGCCAGCTCACCAGGGAGGTACGGCAAAAACATTCAGTACTTC.

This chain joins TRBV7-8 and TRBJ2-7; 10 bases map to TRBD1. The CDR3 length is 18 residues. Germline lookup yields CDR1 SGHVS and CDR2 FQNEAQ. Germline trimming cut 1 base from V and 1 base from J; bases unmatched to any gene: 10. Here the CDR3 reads CASSLVIIPGQGSYEQYF. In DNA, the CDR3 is TGTGCCAGCAGCTTAGTAATCATACCGGGACAGGGGTCCTACGAGCAGTACTTC.

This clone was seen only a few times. The DNA of the CDR3 is TGTGCCTGGAGTGTCCGAAGCAATCAGCCCCAGCATTTT. Translated, it gives CAWSVRSNQPQHF. V gene TRBV30 combines with J gene TRBJ1-5; D unclear. This CDR3 contains 13 residues. V was shortened by 0 bases and J by 1 base, with 4 bases between the two germline ends. The germline CDR1 and CDR2 sequences are GTSNPN and SVGIG (reference sequence).

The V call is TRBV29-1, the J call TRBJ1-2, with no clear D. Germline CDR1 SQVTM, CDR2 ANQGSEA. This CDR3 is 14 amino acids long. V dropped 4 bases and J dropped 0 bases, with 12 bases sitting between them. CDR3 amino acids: CSVVRAVTNYGYTF. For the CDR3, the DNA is TGCAGCGTTGTGAGGGCAGTTACTAACTATGGCTACACCTTC.

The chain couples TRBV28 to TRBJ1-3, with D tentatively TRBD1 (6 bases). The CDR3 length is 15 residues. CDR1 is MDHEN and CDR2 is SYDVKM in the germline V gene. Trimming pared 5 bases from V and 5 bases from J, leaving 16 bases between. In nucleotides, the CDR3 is TGTGCCAGCAGTCCCCAGGGGCTGGCCAGAAACACCATATATTTT. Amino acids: CASSPQGLARNTIYF.

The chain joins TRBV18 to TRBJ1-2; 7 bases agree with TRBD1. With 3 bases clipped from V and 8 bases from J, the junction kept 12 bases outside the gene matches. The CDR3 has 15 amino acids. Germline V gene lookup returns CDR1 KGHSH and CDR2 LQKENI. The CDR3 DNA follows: TGTGCCAGCTCACCCGGGACAGCCTATGCTTTGGGCTACACCTTC. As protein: CASSPGTAYALGYTF.

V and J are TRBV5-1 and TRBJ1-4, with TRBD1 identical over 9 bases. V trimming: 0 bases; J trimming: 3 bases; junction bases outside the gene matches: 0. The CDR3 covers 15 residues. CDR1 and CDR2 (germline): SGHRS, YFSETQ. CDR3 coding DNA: TGCGCCAGCAGCTTGGGACAGGGGGCTAATGAAAAACTGTTTTTT. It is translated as CASSLGQGANEKLFF. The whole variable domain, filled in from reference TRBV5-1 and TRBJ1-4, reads KAGVTQTPRYLIKTRGQQVTLSCSPISGHRSVSWYQQTPGQGLQFLFEYFSETQRNKGNFPGRFSGRQFSNSRSEMNVSTLELGDSALYLCASSLGQGANEKLFFGSGTQLSVL.

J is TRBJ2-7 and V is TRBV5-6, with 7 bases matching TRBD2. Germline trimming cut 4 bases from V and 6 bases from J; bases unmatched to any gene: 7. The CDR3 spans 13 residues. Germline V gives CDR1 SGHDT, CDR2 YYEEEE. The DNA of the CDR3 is TGTGCCAGCAGCCTGGGACTATCAATCGAGCAGTACTTC. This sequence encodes CASSLGLSIEQYF. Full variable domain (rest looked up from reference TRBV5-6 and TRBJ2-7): DAGVTQSPTHLIKTRGQQVTLRCSPKSGHDTVSWYQQALGQGPQFIFQYYEEEERQRGNFPDRFSGHQFPNYSSELNVNALLLGDSALYLCASSLGLSIEQYFGPGTRLTVT.

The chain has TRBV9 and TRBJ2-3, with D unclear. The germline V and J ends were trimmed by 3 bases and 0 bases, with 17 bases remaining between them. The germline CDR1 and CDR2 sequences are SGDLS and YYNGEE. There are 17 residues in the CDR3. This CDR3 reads CASSDQSADASTDTQYF. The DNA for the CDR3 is TGTGCCAGCAGCGACCAATCGGCAGACGCTAGCACAGATACGCAGTATTTT.

The CDR3 protein is CASSAGPDYEQYF. CDR3 coding DNA: TGTGCCAGCAGCGCGGGCCCCGACTATGAGCAGTACTTC. This chain uses TRBV5-5 with TRBJ2-7, with D possibly matching TRBD2 (5 bases). The CDR3 has 13 residues. V lost 4 bases and J 7 bases, leaving 15 bases between the germline ends. CDR1 is SGHKS and CDR2 is YYEKEE in the germline V gene (reference sequence).

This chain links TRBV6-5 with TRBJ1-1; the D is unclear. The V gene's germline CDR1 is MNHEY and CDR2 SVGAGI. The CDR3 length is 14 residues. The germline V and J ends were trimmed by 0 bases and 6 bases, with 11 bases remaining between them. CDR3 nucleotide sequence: TGTGCCAGCAGTTACTCGGTCACCTTAGCTGAAGCTTTCTTT. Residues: CASSYSVTLAEAFF.

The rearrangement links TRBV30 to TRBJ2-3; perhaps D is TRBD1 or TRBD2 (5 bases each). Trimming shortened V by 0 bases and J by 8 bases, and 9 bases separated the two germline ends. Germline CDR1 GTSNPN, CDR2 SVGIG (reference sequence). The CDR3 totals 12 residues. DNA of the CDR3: TGTGCCTGGAGTGTACGTGGGGGTACGCAGTATTTT. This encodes CAWSVRGGTQYF.

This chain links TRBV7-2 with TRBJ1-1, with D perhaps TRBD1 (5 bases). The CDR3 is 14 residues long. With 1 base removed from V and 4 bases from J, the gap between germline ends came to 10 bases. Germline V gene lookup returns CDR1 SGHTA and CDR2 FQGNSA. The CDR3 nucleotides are TGTGCCAGCAGCTTAGTGGGGCGCGTCACTGAAGCTTTCTTT. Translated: CASSLVGRVTEAFF. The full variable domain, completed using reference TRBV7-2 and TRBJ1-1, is GAGVSQSPSNKVTEKGKDVELRCDPISGHTALYWYRQSLGQGLEFLIYFQGNSAPDKSGLPSDRFSAERTGGSVSTLTIQRTQQEDSAVYLCASSLVGRVTEAFFGQGTRLTVV.

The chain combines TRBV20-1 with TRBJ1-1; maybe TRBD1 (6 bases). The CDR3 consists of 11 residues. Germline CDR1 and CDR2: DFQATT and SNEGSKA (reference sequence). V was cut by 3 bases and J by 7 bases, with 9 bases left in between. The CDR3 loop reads CSARTQGEAFF. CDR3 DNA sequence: TGCAGTGCTAGGACACAGGGTGAAGCTTTCTTT.

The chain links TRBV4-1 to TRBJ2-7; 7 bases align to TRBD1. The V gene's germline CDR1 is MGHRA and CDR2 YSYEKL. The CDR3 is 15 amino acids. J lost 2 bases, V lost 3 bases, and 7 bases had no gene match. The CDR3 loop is CASSQGTETTYEQYF. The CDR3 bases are TGCGCCAGCAGCCAGGGGACAGAGACAACCTACGAGCAGTACTTC.

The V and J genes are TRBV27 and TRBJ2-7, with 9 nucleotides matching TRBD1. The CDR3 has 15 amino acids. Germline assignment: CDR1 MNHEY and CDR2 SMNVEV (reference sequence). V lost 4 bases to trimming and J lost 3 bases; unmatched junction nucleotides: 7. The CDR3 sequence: CASSYGTGSLYEQYF. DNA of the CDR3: TGTGCCAGCAGTTATGGGACAGGGTCTCTCTACGAGCAGTACTTC.

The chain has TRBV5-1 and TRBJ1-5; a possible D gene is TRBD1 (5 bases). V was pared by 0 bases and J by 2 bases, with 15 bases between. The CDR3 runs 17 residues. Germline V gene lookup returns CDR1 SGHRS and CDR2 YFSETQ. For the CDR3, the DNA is TGCGCCAGCAGCTTGGGGTCGGGGACTATGGGCAATCAGCCCCAGCATTTT. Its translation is CASSLGSGTMGNQPQHF.

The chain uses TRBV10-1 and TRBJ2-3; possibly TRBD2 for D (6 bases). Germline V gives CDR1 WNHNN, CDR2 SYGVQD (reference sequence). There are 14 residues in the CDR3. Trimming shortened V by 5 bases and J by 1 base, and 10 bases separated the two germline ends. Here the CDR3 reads CASSPGGGTDTQYF. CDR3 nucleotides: TGCGCCAGCAGTCCCGGGGGAGGCACAGATACGCAGTATTTT.

This chain's CDR3 is CASSSELGSYNEQFF. For the CDR3, the DNA is TGTGCCAGCAGTTCTGAGCTGGGGTCCTACAATGAGCAGTTCTTC. This chain uses TRBV6-4 with TRBJ2-1; D gene uncertain. Germline CDR1 reads MRHNA; CDR2 reads SNTAGT. Trimming left V 5 bases short and J 1 base short, with 12 bases between. The CDR3 is 15 amino acids.

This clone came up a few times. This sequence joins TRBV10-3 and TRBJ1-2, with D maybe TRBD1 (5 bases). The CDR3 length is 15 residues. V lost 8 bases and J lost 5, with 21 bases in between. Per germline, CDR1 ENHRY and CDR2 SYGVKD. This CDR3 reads CAIHSSEGSGYGYTF. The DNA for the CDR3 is TGTGCCATCCATTCCTCCGAGGGTTCAGGGTATGGCTACACCTTC.

Written as DNA, the CDR3 is TGTGCCAGCAGTTACTGGGCAGGGGGCAACTACGAGCAGTACTTC. It encodes CASSYWAGGNYEQYF. J is TRBJ2-7 and V is TRBV6-5; 8 nucleotides line up with TRBD1. J gave up 3 bases and V 1 base, and 5 bases lay outside the gene matches. Per the germline V gene, CDR1 is MNHEY and CDR2 is SVGAGI. The CDR3 is made up of 15 amino acids.

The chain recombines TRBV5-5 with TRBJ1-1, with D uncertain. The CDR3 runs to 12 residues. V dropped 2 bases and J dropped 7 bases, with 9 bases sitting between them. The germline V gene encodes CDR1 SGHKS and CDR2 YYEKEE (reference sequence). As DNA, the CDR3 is TGTGCCAGCAGCTTTTCGTCCGGTGAAGCTTTCTTT. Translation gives CASSFSSGEAFF.

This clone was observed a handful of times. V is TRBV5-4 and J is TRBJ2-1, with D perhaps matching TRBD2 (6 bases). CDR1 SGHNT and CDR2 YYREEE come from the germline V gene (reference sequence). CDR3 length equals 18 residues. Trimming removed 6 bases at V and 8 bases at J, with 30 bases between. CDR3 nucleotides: TGTGCCAGCATTACCTTTCGTGATCCGAAAAAAACGGGGGATGAGCAGTTCTTC. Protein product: CASITFRDPKKTGDEQFF.

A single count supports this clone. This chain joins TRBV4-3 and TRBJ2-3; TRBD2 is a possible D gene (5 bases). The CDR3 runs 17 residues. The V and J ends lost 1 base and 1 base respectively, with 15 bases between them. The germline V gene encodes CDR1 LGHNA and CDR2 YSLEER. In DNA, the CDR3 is TGCGCCAGCAGCCAAGCGTCTAGCCCAAGAGGCACAGATACGCAGTATTTT. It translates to CASSQASSPRGTDTQYF.

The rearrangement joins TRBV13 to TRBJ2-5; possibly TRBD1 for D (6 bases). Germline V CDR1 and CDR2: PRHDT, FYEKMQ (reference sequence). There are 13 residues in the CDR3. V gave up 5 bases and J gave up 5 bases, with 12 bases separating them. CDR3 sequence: CASSLTGRETQYF. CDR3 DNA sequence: TGTGCCAGCAGCCTAACAGGGCGCGAGACCCAGTACTTC. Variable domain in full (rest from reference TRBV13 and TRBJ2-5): AAGVIQSPRHLIKEKRETATLKCYPIPRHDTVYWYQQGPGQDPQFLISFYEKMQSDKGSIPDRFSAQQFSDYHSELNMSSLELGDSALYFCASSLTGRETQYFGPGTRLLVL.

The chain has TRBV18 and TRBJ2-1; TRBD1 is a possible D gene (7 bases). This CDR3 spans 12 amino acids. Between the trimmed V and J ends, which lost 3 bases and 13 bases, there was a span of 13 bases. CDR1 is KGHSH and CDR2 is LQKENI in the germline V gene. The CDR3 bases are TGTGCCAGCTCACCGGTGGAGGGGGCCCAGTTCTTC. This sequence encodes CASSPVEGAQFF.

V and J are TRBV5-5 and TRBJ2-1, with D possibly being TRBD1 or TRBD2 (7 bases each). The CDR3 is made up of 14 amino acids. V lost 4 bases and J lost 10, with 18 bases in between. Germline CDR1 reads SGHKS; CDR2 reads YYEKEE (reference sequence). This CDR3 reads CASSPSGEGAEQFF. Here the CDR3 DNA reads TGTGCCAGCAGCCCCTCCGGGGAGGGGGCCGAGCAGTTCTTC.

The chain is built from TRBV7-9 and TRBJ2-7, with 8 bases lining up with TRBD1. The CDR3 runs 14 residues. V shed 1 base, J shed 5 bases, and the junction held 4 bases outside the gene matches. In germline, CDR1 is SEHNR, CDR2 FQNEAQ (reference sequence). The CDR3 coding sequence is TGTGCCAGCAGCTTAGGCCAGGGGGCCCACGAGCAGTACTTC. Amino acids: CASSLGQGAHEQYF.

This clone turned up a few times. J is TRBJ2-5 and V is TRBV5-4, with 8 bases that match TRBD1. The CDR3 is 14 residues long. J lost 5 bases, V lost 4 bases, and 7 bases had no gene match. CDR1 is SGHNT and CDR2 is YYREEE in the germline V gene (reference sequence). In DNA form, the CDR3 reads TGTGCCAGCAGCGCCCAGGGGGCAGTGGAGACCCAGTACTTC. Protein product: CASSAQGAVETQYF.

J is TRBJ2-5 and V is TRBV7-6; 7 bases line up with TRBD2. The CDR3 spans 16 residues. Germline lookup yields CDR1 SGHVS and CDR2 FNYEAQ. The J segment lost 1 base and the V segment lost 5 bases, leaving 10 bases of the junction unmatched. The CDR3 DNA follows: TGTGCCAGCAGCCCCCTCCCGGGGGGACCCCAAGAGACCCAGTACTTC. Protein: CASSPLPGGPQETQYF.